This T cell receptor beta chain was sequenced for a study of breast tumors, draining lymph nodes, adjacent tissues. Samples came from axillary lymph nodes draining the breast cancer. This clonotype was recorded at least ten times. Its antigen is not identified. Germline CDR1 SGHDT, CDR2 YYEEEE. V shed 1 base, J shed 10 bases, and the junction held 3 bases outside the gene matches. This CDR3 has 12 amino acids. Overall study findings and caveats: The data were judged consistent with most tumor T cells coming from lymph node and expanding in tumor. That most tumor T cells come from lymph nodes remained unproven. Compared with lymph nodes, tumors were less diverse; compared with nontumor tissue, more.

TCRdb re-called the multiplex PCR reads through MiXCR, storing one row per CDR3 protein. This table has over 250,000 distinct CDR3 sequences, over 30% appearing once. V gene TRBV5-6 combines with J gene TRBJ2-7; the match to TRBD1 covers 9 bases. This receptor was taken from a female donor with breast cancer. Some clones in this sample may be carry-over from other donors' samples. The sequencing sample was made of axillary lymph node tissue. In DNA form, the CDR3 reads TGTGCCAGCAGCTTGACAGGGGGCGCCCAGTACTTC. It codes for CASSLTGGAQYF.